The TCR beta chain described here comes from a study of human T cells and chemical hapten exposure. Overall study context: Enrolled patients were predominantly female and had alopecia areata, totalis or universalis.

The study's library attached unique molecular identifiers to single cDNA molecules. TCRdb called the RACE reads again in MiXCR, with one record for every CDR3 protein. The sample has 35,000 to 50,000 distinct CDR3 sequences; 10% to 13% are singletons. Germline lookup yields CDR1 SGDLS and CDR2 YYNGEE. The CDR3 sequence is 15 residues long. V was pared by 0 bases and J by 1 base, with 10 bases between. Specified time point: pre-sensitization, week 0. Specified treatment: therapeutic diphenylcyclopropenone sensitization with weekly scalp DPC. In its sample, this clonotype was seen a few times. The rearrangement uses TRBV9 and TRBJ1-1; no definite D call. Sample: whole blood, taken in connection with sensitization to the hapten diphenylcyclopropenone (DPC). This TCR derives from a man aged 25 to 40 with alopecia areata. Some clones in this sample may be carry-over from other donors' samples. The chain's CDR3 is CASSVGGFSNTEAFF. CDR3 in DNA: TGTGCCAGCAGCGTAGGAGGCTTTTCGAACACTGAAGCTTTCTTT. Full variable domain (outside the CDR3, taken from reference TRBV9 and TRBJ1-1): DSGVTQTPKHLITATGQRVTLRCSPRSGDLSVYWYQQSLDQGLQFLIQYYNGEERAKGNILERFSAQQFPDLHSELNLSSLELGDSALYFCASSVGGFSNTEAFFGQGTRLTVV.